Presented here are 3 T cell receptor beta chains from one specimen sequenced in a study of cytomegalovirus exposure and HLA in healthy donors. PCR was performed using 60 Vbeta and 13 Jbeta primers. Only in-frame clones appear in the TCRdb table, and some are missing; sequencing was by immunoSEQ multiplex PCR. This table holds some 120,000 clones, about 81% found once. Sequenced input: PBMCs. Every receptor here comes from a middle-aged man in good health and CMV-seronegative.

This chain links TRBV6-5 with TRBJ2-1; perhaps TRBD2 as D (6 bases). The germline V gene encodes CDR1 MNHEY and CDR2 SVGAGI. There are 16 residues in the CDR3. Trimming removed 0 bases at V and 6 bases at J, with 15 bases between. CDR3 protein: CASSYSAQRAFNEQFF. The CDR3 DNA sequence: TGTGCCAGCAGTTACTCAGCCCAGCGGGCCTTCAATGAGCAGTTCTTC.

The genes are TRBV27 and TRBJ2-3, with D possibly TRBD1 on 5 matching bases. The CDR3 totals 13 residues. CDR1 and CDR2 (germline): MNHEY, SMNVEV (reference sequence). V shed 6 bases and J shed 4 bases, with 11 bases lying between them. The CDR3 bases are TGTGCCAGCAGCTGGCAGGGTGCAGATACGCAGTATTTT. The encoded protein is CASSWQGADTQYF.

The genes are TRBV10-1 and TRBJ2-1; D possibly corresponds to TRBD2 (5 bases). Trimming took off 2 bases at V and 6 bases at J, with 17 bases between the two ends. This CDR3 region has 16 residues. Per the germline V gene, CDR1 is WNHNN and CDR2 is SYGVQD (reference sequence). The CDR3 here is CASSEPQEGEVNEQFF. The DNA of the CDR3 is TGCGCCAGCAGTGAGCCACAAGAGGGAGAGGTCAATGAGCAGTTCTTC.